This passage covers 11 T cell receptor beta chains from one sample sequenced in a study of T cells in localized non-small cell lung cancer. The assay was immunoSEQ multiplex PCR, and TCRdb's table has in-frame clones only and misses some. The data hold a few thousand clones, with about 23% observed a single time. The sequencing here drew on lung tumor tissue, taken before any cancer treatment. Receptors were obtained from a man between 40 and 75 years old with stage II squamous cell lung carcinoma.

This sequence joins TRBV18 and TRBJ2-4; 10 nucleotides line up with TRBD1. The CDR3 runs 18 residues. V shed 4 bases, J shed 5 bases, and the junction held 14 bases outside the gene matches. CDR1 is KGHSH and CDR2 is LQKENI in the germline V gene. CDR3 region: CASSRNRAGGTGENIQYF. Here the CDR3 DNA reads TGTGCCAGCTCACGAAACCGCGCGGGCGGGACAGGGGAAAACATTCAGTACTTC. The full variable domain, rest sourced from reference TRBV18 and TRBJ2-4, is NAGVMQNPRHLVRRRGQEARLRCSPMKGHSHVYWYRQLPEEGLKFMVYLQKENIIDESGMPKERFSAEFPKEGPSILRIQQVVRGDSAAYFCASSRNRAGGTGENIQYFGAGTRLSVL.

The CDR3 loop is CASSYPDLIGAKTQYF. Written as DNA, the CDR3 is TGTGCCAGCAGTTACCCCGATTTAATTGGGGCAAAGACCCAGTACTTC. The V and J genes are TRBV6-8 and TRBJ2-5; D might be TRBD1 (5 bases). This CDR3 region has 16 residues. The germline V gene has CDR1 MNHGY and CDR2 SAAAGT. Trimming shortened V by 2 bases and J by 6 bases, and 19 bases separated the two germline ends.

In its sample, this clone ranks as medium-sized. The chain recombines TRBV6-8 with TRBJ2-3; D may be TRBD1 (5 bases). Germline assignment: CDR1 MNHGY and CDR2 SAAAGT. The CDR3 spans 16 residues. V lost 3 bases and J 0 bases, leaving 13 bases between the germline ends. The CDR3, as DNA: TGTGCCAGCAGTTATCGGAAGGCAGGGAGCACAGATACGCAGTATTTT. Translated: CASSYRKAGSTDTQYF.

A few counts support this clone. The CDR3: CASRPGQLNGYTF. CDR3 bases: TGTGCCAGTCGACCGGGACAGCTGAATGGCTACACCTTC. This chain joins TRBV19 and TRBJ1-2; 7 positions agree with TRBD1. The germline V gene has CDR1 LNHDA and CDR2 SQIVND (reference sequence). J gave up 6 bases and V 8 bases, and 9 bases lay outside the gene matches. The CDR3 totals 13 residues.

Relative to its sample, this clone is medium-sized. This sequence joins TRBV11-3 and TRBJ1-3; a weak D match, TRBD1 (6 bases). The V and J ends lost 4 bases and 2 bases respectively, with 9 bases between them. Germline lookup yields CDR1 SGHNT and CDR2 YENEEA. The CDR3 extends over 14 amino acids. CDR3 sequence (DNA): TGTGCCAGCAGCTCCACAGGGACTGGAAACACCATATATTTT. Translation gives CASSSTGTGNTIYF. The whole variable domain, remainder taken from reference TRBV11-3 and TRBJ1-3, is EAGVVQSPRYKIIEKKQPVAFWCNPISGHNTLYWYLQNLGQGPELLIRYENEEAVDDSQLPKDRFSAERLKGVDSTLKIQPAELGDSAVYLCASSSTGTGNTIYFGEGSWLTVV.

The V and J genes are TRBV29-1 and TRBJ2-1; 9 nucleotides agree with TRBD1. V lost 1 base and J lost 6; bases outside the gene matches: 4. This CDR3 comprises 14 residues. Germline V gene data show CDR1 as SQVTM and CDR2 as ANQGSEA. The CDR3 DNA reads TGCAGCGTTGAAGTATGGGACAGGGTCAATGAGCAGTTCTTC. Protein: CSVEVWDRVNEQFF.

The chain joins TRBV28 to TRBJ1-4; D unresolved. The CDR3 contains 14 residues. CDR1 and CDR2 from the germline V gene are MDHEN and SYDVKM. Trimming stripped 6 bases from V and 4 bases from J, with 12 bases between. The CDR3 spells CASSERRLNEKLFF. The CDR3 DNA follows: TGTGCCAGCAGCGAGAGACGACTTAATGAAAAACTGTTTTTT.

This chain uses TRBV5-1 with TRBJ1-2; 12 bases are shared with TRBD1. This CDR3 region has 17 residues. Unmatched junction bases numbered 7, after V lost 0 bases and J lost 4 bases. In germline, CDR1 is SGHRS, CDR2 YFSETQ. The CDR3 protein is CASSLVGTGGGRYGYTF. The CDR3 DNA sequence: TGCGCCAGCAGCTTGGTTGGGACAGGGGGCGGGCGCTATGGCTACACCTTC. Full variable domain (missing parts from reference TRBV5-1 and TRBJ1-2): KAGVTQTPRYLIKTRGQQVTLSCSPISGHRSVSWYQQTPGQGLQFLFEYFSETQRNKGNFPGRFSGRQFSNSRSEMNVSTLELGDSALYLCASSLVGTGGGRYGYTFGSGTRLTVV.

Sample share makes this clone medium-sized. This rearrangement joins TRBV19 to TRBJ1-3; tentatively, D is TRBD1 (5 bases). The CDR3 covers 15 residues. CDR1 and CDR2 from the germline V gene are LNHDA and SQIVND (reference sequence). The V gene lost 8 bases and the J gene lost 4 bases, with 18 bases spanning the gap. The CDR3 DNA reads TGTGCCAGTCTGGGGGTTTACGACTTCGGAAACACCATATATTTT. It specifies CASLGVYDFGNTIYF.

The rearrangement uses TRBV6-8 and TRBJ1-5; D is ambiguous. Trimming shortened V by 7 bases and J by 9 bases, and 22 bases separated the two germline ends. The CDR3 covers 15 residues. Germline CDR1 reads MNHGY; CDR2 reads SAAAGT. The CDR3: CASTSAERAPGPQHF. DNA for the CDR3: TGTGCCAGCACCTCAGCGGAAAGGGCCCCAGGGCCCCAGCATTTT.

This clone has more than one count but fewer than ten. Here the CDR3 reads CASRLQGMGTNTIYF. The CDR3 nucleotides are TGTGCCAGCAGGCTACAGGGAATGGGCACAAACACCATATATTTT. V and J are TRBV6-8 and TRBJ1-3; D possibly corresponds to TRBD1 (6 bases). Germline lookup yields CDR1 MNHGY and CDR2 SAAAGT. Trimming took off 6 bases at V and 6 bases at J, with 18 bases between the two ends. CDR3 length: 15 amino acids.